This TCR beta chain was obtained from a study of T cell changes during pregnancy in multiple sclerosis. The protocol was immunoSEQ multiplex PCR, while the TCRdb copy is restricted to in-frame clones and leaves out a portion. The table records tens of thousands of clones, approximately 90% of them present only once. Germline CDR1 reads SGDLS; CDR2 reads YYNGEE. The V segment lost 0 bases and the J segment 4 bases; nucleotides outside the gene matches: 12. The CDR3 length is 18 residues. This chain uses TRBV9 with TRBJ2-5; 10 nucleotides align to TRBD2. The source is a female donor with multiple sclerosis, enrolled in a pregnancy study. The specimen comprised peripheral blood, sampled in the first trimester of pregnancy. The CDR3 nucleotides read TGTGCCAGCAGCGTAGGTGCTAGCGGGAGATCTATCCGAGAGACCCAGTACTTC. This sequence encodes CASSVGASGRSIRETQYF. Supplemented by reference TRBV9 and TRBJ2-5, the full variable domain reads DSGVTQTPKHLITATGQRVTLRCSPRSGDLSVYWYQQSLDQGLQFLIQYYNGEERAKGNILERFSAQQFPDLHSELNLSSLELGDSALYFCASSVGASGRSIRETQYFGPGTRLLVL.